These 10 T cell receptor beta chains originate from one sample sequenced in a study of T cell repertoires in cytomegalovirus infection. TCRdb reprocessed the reads with MiXCR, giving one entry per CDR3 protein. This sample carries nearly 700,000 distinct CDR3 sequences, 33% of them seen once, and the ten largest clones take around a sixth. Antigens of these TCRs are unknown. The specimen comprised cultured PBMCs, sampled from culture after CMV antigen stimulation. These receptors originate from a human donor in good health (CMV status not recorded). Some clones in this sample may be carry-over from other donors' samples.

This chain connects TRBV5-4 to TRBJ2-1; TRBD2 might be the D (5 bases). Per germline, CDR1 SGHNT and CDR2 YYREEE (reference sequence). V shed 2 bases and J shed 4 bases, with 13 bases lying between them. The CDR3 contains 15 residues. This chain's CDR3 is CASSFHKRVYNEQFF. The CDR3 region has the DNA TGTGCCAGCAGCTTTCATAAGAGGGTGTACAATGAGCAGTTCTTC.

The chain recombines TRBV19 with TRBJ1-6; tentatively, D is TRBD1 (6 bases). The V and J ends lost 7 bases and 4 bases respectively, with 14 bases between them. This CDR3 spans 15 amino acids. Germline V gives CDR1 LNHDA, CDR2 SQIVND (reference sequence). The CDR3 reads CASTDRTSYNSPLHF. Written as DNA, the CDR3 is TGTGCCAGTACGGACAGAACTTCTTATAATTCACCCCTCCACTTT.

This clonotype was detected ten times or more. The chain couples TRBV7-2 to TRBJ1-1; D is uncertain. CDR1 and CDR2 from the germline V gene are SGHTA and FQGNSA. This CDR3 region has 17 residues. Trimming took off 2 bases at V and 1 base at J, with 17 bases between the two ends. The CDR3 loop reads CASSLNRPLGPNTEAFF. CDR3 bases: TGTGCCAGCAGCTTAAATAGGCCTCTAGGACCGAACACTGAAGCTTTCTTT.

The chain carries TRBV15 and TRBJ2-1; 10 nucleotides match TRBD2. The CDR3 length is 17 residues. The V and J ends lost 0 bases and 5 bases, in that order; junction bases with no gene match: 7. The germline gives CDR1 LNHNV, CDR2 YYDKDF (reference sequence). Here the CDR3 DNA reads TGTGCCACCAGCAGAGATAGCCAGCGGGGGGGTAACAATGAGCAGTTCTTC. Its protein is CATSRDSQRGGNNEQFF.

The rearrangement uses TRBV2 and TRBJ2-5; D perhaps matches TRBD2 (5 bases). Germline V gene sequence: CDR1 SNHLY, CDR2 FYNNEI. Trimming removed 3 bases from V and 7 bases from J, with 9 bases in between. This CDR3 spans 12 amino acids. This CDR3 is CASSEESGTQYF. In DNA form, the CDR3 reads TGTGCCAGCAGTGAGGAGAGCGGGACCCAGTACTTC.

For the CDR3, the DNA is TGTGCCAGTAGTACAAGGGCAGGGGCCCCCTACGAGCAGTACTTC. Translated, it gives CASSTRAGAPYEQYF. The V and J genes are TRBV19 and TRBJ2-7; a weak D match, TRBD1 (6 bases). V lost 4 bases and J lost 2, with 15 bases in between. CDR3 size: 15 residues. CDR1 is LNHDA and CDR2 is SQIVND in the germline V gene (reference sequence).

The rearrangement links TRBV6-6 to TRBJ1-3, with D perhaps matching TRBD1 (5 bases). The CDR3 has 17 residues. Germline V gene data show CDR1 as MNHNY and CDR2 as SVGAGI (reference sequence). The ends were cut back, 0 bases at V and 3 bases at J, with 15 bases in the middle. CDR3 sequence reads: CASSYSSTEVSGNTIYF. For the CDR3, the DNA is TGTGCCAGCAGTTACTCCTCGACAGAAGTTAGTGGAAACACCATATATTTT.

V is TRBV20-1 and J is TRBJ2-5, with D uncertain. Trimming left V 3 bases short and J 5 bases short, with 19 bases between. From germline, CDR1 is DFQATT and CDR2 SNEGSKA (reference sequence). This CDR3 region has 15 residues. The CDR3 nucleotides read TGCAGTGCTAGCCGCGCTACCCCCAAAAAGGAGACCCAGTACTTC. Its translation is CSASRATPKKETQYF.

The J gene is TRBJ2-5, the V gene TRBV7-4; possibly TRBD1 for D (5 bases). The CDR3 extends over 14 amino acids. Germline CDR1 SGHVT, CDR2 SQSDAQ. V lost 1 base and J 2 bases, leaving 8 bases between the germline ends. The CDR3 bases are TGTGCCAGCAGCTTAGTGACAGTTCAAGAGACCCAGTACTTC. Protein product: CASSLVTVQETQYF.

This clonotype occurred a few times. The chain recombines TRBV12-3 or TRBV12-4 with TRBJ2-2; D is unclear. This CDR3 is built from 11 residues. The V gene lost 7 bases and the J gene lost 7 bases, with 7 bases spanning the gap. The CDR3 region is CASNSLGELFF. The CDR3 DNA reads TGTGCCAGCAATTCTCTCGGGGAGCTGTTTTTT.